This paragraph covers one TCR beta chain sequence. Within the sample, other DNA sequences also encode this same CDR3. The sample comes from a study of blood T cell repertoires in COVID-19. On the study more broadly: Sites across the United States, Italy and Spain contributed samples from acute and convalescent COVID-19. T cells, B-cell-depleted T cells, or PBMCs provided the cDNA or gDNA that served as material.

V lost 3 bases, J lost 7 bases, and 5 bases stayed unmatched. The CDR3 contains 13 residues. How the authors handled the data: From reference gene primer amplification, estimates of nucleated cell counts were derived. The assay was immunoSEQ multiplex PCR, and TCRdb's table has in-frame clones only and misses some. Clonal size and the V and J genes are those of that table, whereas D and trimming came from the DNA. This repertoire shows 55,000 to 70,000 clones, about 87% found once; its top ten account for roughly 6.6%. Sequenced input: peripheral blood. The TCR was taken from a man aged 55 to 70 with acute or convalescent COVID-19. The chain couples TRBV12-3 or TRBV12-4 to TRBJ1-2; 7 bases map to TRBD1. CDR3 protein: CASSFPDRVGYTF. The DNA of the CDR3 is TGTGCCAGCAGTTTCCCAGACAGGGTTGGCTACACCTTC.